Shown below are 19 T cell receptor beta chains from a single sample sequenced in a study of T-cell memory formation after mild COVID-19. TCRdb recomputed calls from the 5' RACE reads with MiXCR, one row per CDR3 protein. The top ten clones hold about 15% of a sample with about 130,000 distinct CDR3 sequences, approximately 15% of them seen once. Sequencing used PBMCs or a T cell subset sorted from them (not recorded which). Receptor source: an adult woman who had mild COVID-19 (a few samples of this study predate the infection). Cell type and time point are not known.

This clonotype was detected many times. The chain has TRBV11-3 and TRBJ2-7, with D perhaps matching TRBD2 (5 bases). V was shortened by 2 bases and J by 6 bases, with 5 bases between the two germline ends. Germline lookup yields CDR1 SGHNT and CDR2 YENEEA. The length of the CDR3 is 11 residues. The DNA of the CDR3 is TGTGCCAGCAGCTTACGGGGCGAGCAGTACTTC. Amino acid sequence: CASSLRGEQYF.

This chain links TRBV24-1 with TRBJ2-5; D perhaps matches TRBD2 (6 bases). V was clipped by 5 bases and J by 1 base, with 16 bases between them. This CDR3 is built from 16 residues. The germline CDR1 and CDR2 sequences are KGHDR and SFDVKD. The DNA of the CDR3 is TGTGCCACCAGTGGAACCGGAGGGTCTTTCCAAGAGACCCAGTACTTC. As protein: CATSGTGGSFQETQYF.

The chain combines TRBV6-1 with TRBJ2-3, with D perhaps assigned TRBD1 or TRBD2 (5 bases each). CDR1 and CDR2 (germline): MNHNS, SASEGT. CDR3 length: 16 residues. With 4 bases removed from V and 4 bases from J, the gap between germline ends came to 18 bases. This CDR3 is CASSGRWNGDPDTQYF. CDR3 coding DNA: TGTGCCAGCAGTGGCCGTTGGAATGGGGACCCAGATACGCAGTATTTT.

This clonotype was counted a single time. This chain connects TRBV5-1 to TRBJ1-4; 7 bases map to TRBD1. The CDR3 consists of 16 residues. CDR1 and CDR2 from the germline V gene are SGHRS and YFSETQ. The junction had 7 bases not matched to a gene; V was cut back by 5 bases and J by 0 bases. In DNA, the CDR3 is TGCGCCAGCAGTTGGGACAGAGTTGCAACTAATGAAAAACTGTTTTTT. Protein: CASSWDRVATNEKLFF.

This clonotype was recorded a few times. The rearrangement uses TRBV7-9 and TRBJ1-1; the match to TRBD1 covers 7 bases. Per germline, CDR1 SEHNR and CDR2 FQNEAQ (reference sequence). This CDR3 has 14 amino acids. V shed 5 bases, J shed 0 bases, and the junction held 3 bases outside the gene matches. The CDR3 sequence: CASSAGQMNTEAFF. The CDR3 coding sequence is TGTGCCAGCAGCGCGGGACAGATGAACACTGAAGCTTTCTTT.

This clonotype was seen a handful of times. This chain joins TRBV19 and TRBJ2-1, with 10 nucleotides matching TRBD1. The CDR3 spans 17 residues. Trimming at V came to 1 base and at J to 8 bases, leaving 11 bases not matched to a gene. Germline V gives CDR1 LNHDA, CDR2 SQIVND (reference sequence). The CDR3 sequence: CASSIVIMGQGFYEQFF. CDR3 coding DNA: TGTGCCAGTAGTATAGTAATTATGGGACAGGGGTTTTATGAGCAGTTCTTC. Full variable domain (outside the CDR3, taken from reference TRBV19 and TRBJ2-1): DGGITQSPKYLFRKEGQNVTLSCEQNLNHDAMYWYRQDPGQGLRLIYYSQIVNDFQKGDIAEGYSVSREKKESFPLTVTSAQKNPTAFYLCASSIVIMGQGFYEQFFGPGTRLTVL.

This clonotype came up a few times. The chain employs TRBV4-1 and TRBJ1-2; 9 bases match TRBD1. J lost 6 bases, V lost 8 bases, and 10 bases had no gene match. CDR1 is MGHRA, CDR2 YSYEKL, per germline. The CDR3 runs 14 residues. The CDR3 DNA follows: TGCGCCAGCCGCTCCATACAGGGGGCGGATGGCTACACCTTC. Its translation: CASRSIQGADGYTF.

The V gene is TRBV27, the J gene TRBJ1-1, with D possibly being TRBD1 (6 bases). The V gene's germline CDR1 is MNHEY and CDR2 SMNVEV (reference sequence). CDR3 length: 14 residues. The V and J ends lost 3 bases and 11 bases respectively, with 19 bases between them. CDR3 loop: CASSFSGQLLGAFF. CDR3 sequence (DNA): TGTGCCAGCAGTTTTTCGGGACAACTCTTGGGGGCTTTCTTT.

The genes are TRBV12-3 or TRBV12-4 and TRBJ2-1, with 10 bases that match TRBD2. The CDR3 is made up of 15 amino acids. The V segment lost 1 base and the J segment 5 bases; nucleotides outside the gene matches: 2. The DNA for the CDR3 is TGTGCCAGCAGTTTAGTAGCGGGGGGTCACAATGAGCAGTTCTTC. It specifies CASSLVAGGHNEQFF.

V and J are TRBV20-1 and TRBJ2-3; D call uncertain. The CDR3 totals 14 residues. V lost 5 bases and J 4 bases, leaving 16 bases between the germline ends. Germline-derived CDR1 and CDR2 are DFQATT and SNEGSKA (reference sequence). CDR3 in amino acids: CSACRAAYSDTQYF. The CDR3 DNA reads TGCAGTGCTTGCCGGGCCGCTTATTCAGATACGCAGTATTTT.

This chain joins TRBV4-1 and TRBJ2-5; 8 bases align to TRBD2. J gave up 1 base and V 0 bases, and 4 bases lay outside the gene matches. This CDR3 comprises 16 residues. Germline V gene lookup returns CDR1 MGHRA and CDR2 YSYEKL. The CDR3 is CASSQDSGVPQETQYF. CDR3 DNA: TGCGCCAGCAGCCAAGATAGCGGGGTACCCCAAGAGACCCAGTACTTC.

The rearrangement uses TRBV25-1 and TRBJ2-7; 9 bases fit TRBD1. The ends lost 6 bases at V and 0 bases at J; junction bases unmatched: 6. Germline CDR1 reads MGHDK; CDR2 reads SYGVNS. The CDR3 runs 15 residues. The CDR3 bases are TGTGCCAGCAGCGCCGGACAGGGGCCCTCCTACGAGCAGTACTTC. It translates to CASSAGQGPSYEQYF.

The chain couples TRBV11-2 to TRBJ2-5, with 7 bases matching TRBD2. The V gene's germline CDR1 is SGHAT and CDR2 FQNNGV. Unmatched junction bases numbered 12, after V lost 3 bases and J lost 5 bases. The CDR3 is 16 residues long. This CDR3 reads CASSLGDYPEGETQYF. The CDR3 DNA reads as TGTGCCAGCAGCTTGGGGGACTATCCGGAGGGCGAGACCCAGTACTTC.

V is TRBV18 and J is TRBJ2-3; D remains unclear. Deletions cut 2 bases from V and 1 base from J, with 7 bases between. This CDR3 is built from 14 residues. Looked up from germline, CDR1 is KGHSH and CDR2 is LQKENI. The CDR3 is CASSPGPRTDTQYF. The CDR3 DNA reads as TGTGCCAGCTCACCAGGACCCCGCACAGATACGCAGTATTTT.

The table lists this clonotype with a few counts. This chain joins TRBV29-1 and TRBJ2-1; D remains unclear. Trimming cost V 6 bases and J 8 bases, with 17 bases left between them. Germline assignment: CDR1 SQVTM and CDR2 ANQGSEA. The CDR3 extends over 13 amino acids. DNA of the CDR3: TGCAGCGTGCTAGTGATTGATGTCCATGAGCAGTTCTTC. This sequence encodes CSVLVIDVHEQFF.

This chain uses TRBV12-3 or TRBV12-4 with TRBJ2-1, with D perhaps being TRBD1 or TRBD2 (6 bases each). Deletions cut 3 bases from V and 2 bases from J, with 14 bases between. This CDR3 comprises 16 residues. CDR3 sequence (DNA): TGTGCCAGCAGTTTTCCGGGGGCCCGTGCCTACAATGAGCAGTTCTTC. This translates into CASSFPGARAYNEQFF.

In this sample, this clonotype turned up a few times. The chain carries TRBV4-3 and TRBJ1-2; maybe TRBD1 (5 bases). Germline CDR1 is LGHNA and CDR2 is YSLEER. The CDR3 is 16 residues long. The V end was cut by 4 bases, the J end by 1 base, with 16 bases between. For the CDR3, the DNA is TGCGCCAGCAGCCCAGCGGGTTTGGGACTTAACTATGGCTACACCTTC. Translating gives CASSPAGLGLNYGYTF.

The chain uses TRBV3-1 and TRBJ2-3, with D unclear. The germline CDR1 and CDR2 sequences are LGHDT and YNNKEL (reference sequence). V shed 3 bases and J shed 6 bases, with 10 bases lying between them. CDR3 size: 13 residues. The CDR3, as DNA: TGTGCCAGCAGCCACGGTAGTGCTGATACGCAGTATTTT. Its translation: CASSHGSADTQYF.

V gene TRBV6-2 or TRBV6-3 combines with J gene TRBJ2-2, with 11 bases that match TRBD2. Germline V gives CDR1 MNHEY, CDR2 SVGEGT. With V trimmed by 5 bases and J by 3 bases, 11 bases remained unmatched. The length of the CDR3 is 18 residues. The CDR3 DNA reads TGTGCCAGCAGTGCTAGCGGGAGGCCTCTCCAATACACCGGGGAGCTGTTTTTT. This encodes CASSASGRPLQYTGELFF.